A selection of T cell receptor beta chains follows, all from one sample in a study of T-cell reconstitution after alpha-beta-depleted transplantation in children. TCRdb re-called the PCR reads through MiXCR, storing one row per CDR3 protein. The table has tens of thousands of distinct CDR3 sequences, around 9% seen once. The material sequenced was PBMCs, mostly from graft donor cells, taken 60 days after TCRalphabeta/CD19-depleted stem cell transplant. The receptor set was obtained from a male patient between 2 and 10 years old who had a stem cell transplant for chronic granulomatous disease, so the T cells may come from the graft donor. The CDR3 runs from the conserved cysteine through the conserved F or W. Fields, in order: V gene, clone size, D gene, J gene, CDR3 length, CDR3 protein, CDR3 DNA. The D gene is left open where the match is weak. The size entry is marked missing in some rows and otherwise reads once, few, many or a size class.

V: TRBV27; size: many; D: NA; J: TRBJ1-1; length: 14; CDR3: CASSLSFRGAEAFF; DNA: TGTGCCAGCAGTTTATCGTTTCGGGGCGCGGAAGCTTTCTTT
V: TRBV6-5; size: many; D: TRBD1; J: TRBJ2-1; length: 15; CDR3: CASSYSGQGRNEQFF; DNA: TGTGCCAGCAGTTACTCAGGACAGGGGCGGAATGAGCAGTTCTTC
V: TRBV28; size: NA; D: TRBD2; J: TRBJ2-5; length: 16; CDR3: CASSPIGTSAQETQYF; DNA: TGTGCCAGCAGTCCGATCGGGACTAGCGCCCAAGAGACCCAGTACTTC
V: TRBV4-2; size: few; D: NA; J: TRBJ2-3; length: 16; CDR3: CASSLGRAGDTDTQYF; DNA: TGTGCCAGCAGCCTTGGCCGGGCCGGAGACACAGATACGCAGTATTTT
V: TRBV6-1; size: NA; D: NA; J: TRBJ2-7; length: 13; CDR3: CASTGQNYYEQYF; DNA: TGTGCCAGCACCGGGCAGAATTACTACGAGCAGTACTTC
V: TRBV10-2; size: many; D: NA; J: TRBJ2-2; length: 14; CDR3: CASSDRTNTGELFF; DNA: TGCGCCAGCAGCGACAGGACAAACACCGGGGAGCTGTTTTTT
V: TRBV28; size: many; D: NA; J: TRBJ1-2; length: 17; CDR3: CASSYNRLSSLFYGYTF; DNA: TGTGCCAGCAGTTACAATCGGCTAAGTTCCCTATTTTATGGCTACACCTTC
V: TRBV12-3/TRBV12-4; size: many; D: NA; J: TRBJ2-2; length: 13; CDR3: CASSGSPTGELFF; DNA: TGTGCCAGCAGCGGCTCCCCGACCGGGGAGCTGTTTTTT
V: TRBV20-1; size: many; D: NA; J: TRBJ2-2; length: 13; CDR3: CSAKPSLNGELFF; DNA: TGCAGTGCGAAACCTAGCTTGAACGGGGAGCTGTTTTTT
V: TRBV7-6; size: many; D: TRBD2; J: TRBJ2-3; length: 16; CDR3: CASSSILAGYTDTQYF; DNA: TGTGCCAGCAGCTCAATACTAGCGGGGTACACAGATACGCAGTATTTT
V: TRBV20-1; size: few; D: TRBD1; J: TRBJ1-3; length: 14; CDR3: CSASRDSSGNTIYF; DNA: TGCAGTGCTAGCCGGGACAGCTCTGGAAACACCATATATTTT
V: TRBV2; size: NA; D: NA; J: TRBJ2-3; length: 16; CDR3: CASSGGPLSRADTQYF; DNA: TGTGCCAGCAGTGGAGGCCCCCTCTCGAGGGCGGATACGCAGTATTTT
V: TRBV20-1; size: few; D: TRBD1; J: TRBJ2-7; length: 16; CDR3: CSAGDRGRGSVREQYF; DNA: TGCAGTGCTGGGGACAGGGGTAGAGGGTCGGTGCGCGAGCAGTACTTC
V: TRBV28; size: many; D: NA; J: TRBJ1-3; length: 15; CDR3: CATHRGRSAGNTIYF; DNA: TGTGCCACCCATCGAGGCAGAAGTGCAGGAAACACCATATATTTT
V: TRBV6-5; size: many; D: TRBD2; J: TRBJ2-3; length: 15; CDR3: CASSYSGGRTDTQYF; DNA: TGTGCCAGCAGCTATAGCGGGGGGAGGACAGATACGCAGTATTTT
V: TRBV9; size: many; D: NA; J: TRBJ1-2; length: 16; CDR3: CASSGDGTQANYGYTF; DNA: TGTGCCAGCAGCGGGGACGGGACTCAAGCAAACTATGGCTACACCTTC
V: TRBV6-5; size: few; D: NA; J: TRBJ1-1; length: 14; CDR3: CASSYSDRLTEAFF; DNA: TGTGCCAGCAGTTATTCCGACAGGTTGACTGAAGCTTTCTTT